This TCR beta chain is drawn from a study of blood T cell repertoires in COVID-19. In the study overall: Acute and convalescent COVID-19 specimens originated in the United States, Italy and Spain. PBMCs, B-cell-depleted T cells, or T cells provided the cDNA or gDNA that made up the material.

Sequencing was performed with immunoSEQ multiplex PCR; in TCRdb, only in-frame clones are kept and a portion is missing. The table shows approximately 4,900 clones, with around 90% occurring only once. Germline V gene data show CDR1 as SGHRS and CDR2 as YFSETQ. The V gene end was trimmed by 0 bases and the J gene end by 4 bases; junction bases not matched to a gene: 8. The CDR3 extends over 18 amino acids. This TCR was sampled from a human donor in a cohort sampled during active COVID-19. This chain links TRBV5-1 with TRBJ1-3; 12 bases agree with TRBD1. The source material was peripheral blood. CDR3 DNA sequence: TGCGCCAGCAGCTTGGCGGGACAGGGGGCCAGTGTAGGAAACACCATATATTTT. This codes for CASSLAGQGASVGNTIYF.